The 20 T cell receptor beta chains in this list originate from one sample, sequenced in a study of blood T cell repertoires in COVID-19. Here immunoSEQ multiplex PCR was the method, and the copy in TCRdb shows in-frame clones only, minus some. The sample has roughly 60,000 clones, 70% to 90% seen once. Sequencing used peripheral blood. All receptors derive from an elderly man with acute or convalescent COVID-19.

The chain has TRBV15 and TRBJ1-1, with a weak D call TRBD1 (5 bases). The CDR3 runs to 15 residues. The germline CDR1 and CDR2 sequences are LNHNV and YYDKDF (reference sequence). Trimming left V 0 bases short and J 0 bases short, with 8 bases between. The CDR3 here is CATSRDQGMNTEAFF. The CDR3 DNA follows: TGTGCCACCAGCAGAGATCAGGGCATGAACACTGAAGCTTTCTTT.

This clone came up once. V and J are TRBV5-1 and TRBJ2-3; D might be TRBD1 (6 bases). V was shortened by 0 bases and J by 1 base, with 18 bases between the two germline ends. The germline V gene has CDR1 SGHRS and CDR2 YFSETQ. CDR3 length: 18 amino acids. CDR3: CASSLDPTDRSGTDTQYF. DNA of the CDR3: TGCGCCAGCAGCTTGGATCCTACCGACAGGTCGGGCACAGATACGCAGTATTTT.

Here the CDR3 reads CASSYGQPFTGELFF. CDR3 nucleotides: TGTGCCAGCAGCTACGGACAGCCCTTCACCGGGGAGCTGTTTTTT. V is TRBV6-5 and J is TRBJ2-2, with D perhaps TRBD1 (6 bases). CDR3 size: 15 residues. Trimming stripped 6 bases from V and 4 bases from J, with 15 bases between. The germline gives CDR1 MNHEY, CDR2 SVGAGI.

This chain connects TRBV5-4 to TRBJ1-4; 9 bases line up with TRBD1. This CDR3 has 15 amino acids. Trimming at V came to 4 bases and at J to 7 bases, leaving 8 bases not matched to a gene. CDR1 and CDR2 (germline): SGHNT, YYREEE (reference sequence). Here the CDR3 DNA reads TGTGCCAGCAGCGGACCCGGGACAGGGTCTGAAAAACTGTTTTTT. Its protein is CASSGPGTGSEKLFF.

A single count supports this clone. The chain couples TRBV2 to TRBJ2-2, with 10 positions matching TRBD1. From germline, CDR1 is SNHLY and CDR2 FYNNEI. V lost 6 bases and J lost 2; bases outside the gene matches: 3. The CDR3 length is 15 residues. CDR3 in DNA: TGTGCCAGCAGCGACAGGGGGCTCAACACCGGGGAGCTGTTTTTT. It encodes CASSDRGLNTGELFF.

The V gene is TRBV11-2, the J gene TRBJ2-7; TRBD2 matches at 8 bases. Germline CDR1 is SGHAT and CDR2 is FQNNGV. This CDR3 comprises 15 residues. The ends lost 5 bases at V and 1 base at J; junction bases unmatched: 7. CDR3 sequence reads: CASSATGGGSYEQYF. The CDR3 nucleotides read TGTGCCAGCAGCGCGACTGGCGGGGGGTCCTACGAGCAGTACTTC.

V gene TRBV19 combines with J gene TRBJ2-3, with 11 bases matching TRBD2. The CDR3 sequence is 17 residues long. V lost 1 base to trimming and J lost 5 bases; unmatched junction nucleotides: 8. CDR1 LNHDA and CDR2 SQIVND come from the germline V gene (reference sequence). DNA for the CDR3: TGTGCCAGTAGTATAGCTCCTAGCGGGGGGCCGGGAGATACGCAGTATTTT. Its protein is CASSIAPSGGPGDTQYF.

The chain employs TRBV19 and TRBJ2-7; 8 bases agree with TRBD1. This CDR3 contains 15 residues. Per germline, CDR1 LNHDA and CDR2 SQIVND (reference sequence). J gave up 4 bases and V 1 base, and 6 bases lay outside the gene matches. CDR3 in amino acids: CASSIAGGAGYEQYF. The CDR3, as DNA: TGTGCCAGTAGTATAGCAGGGGGCGCTGGATACGAGCAGTACTTC.

This chain's CDR3 is CASSLGVDHEQYF. In DNA form, the CDR3 reads TGCGCCAGCAGCCTCGGGGTAGACCACGAGCAGTACTTC. The rearrangement links TRBV5-1 to TRBJ2-7, with a weak D call TRBD2 (5 bases). CDR1 and CDR2 (germline): SGHRS, YFSETQ. Between the trimmed V and J ends, which lost 4 bases and 5 bases, there was a span of 13 bases. This CDR3 has 13 amino acids.

V and J are TRBV27 and TRBJ1-3; D remains ambiguous. This CDR3 comprises 14 residues. CDR1 and CDR2 from the germline V gene are MNHEY and SMNVEV (reference sequence). The V and J ends lost 6 bases and 9 bases respectively, with 18 bases between them. The CDR3 sequence is CASSLGRGEGTIYF. In DNA, the CDR3 is TGTGCCAGCAGCCTGGGGAGAGGAGAGGGCACCATATATTTT.

Many counts were recorded for this clone. The V call is TRBV19, the J call TRBJ1-1; D not certain. Trimming took 3 bases from V and 11 from J, leaving 19 bases between them. Germline V gene sequence: CDR1 LNHDA, CDR2 SQIVND (reference sequence). The CDR3 totals 14 residues. The CDR3 DNA reads as TGTGCCAGTAGTATCGGCGGAAACGGTTTACGGGCTTTCTTT. This sequence encodes CASSIGGNGLRAFF.

This chain links TRBV7-9 with TRBJ1-6, with a tentative D call TRBD1 (5 bases). V shed 1 base and J shed 10 bases, with 11 bases lying between them. The CDR3 sequence is 14 residues long. Germline CDR1 and CDR2: SEHNR and FQNEAQ (reference sequence). The CDR3 sequence: CASSLDGGNSPLHF. The CDR3 DNA sequence: TGTGCCAGCAGCTTAGACGGGGGGAACTCACCCCTCCACTTT. Full variable domain (missing parts from reference TRBV7-9 and TRBJ1-6): DTGVSQNPRHKITKRGQNVTFRCDPISEHNRLYWYRQTLGQGPEFLTYFQNEAQLEKSRLLSDRFSAERPKGSFSTLEIQRTEQGDSAMYLCASSLDGGNSPLHFGNGTRLTVT.

The chain couples TRBV5-4 to TRBJ1-2; 8 bases fit TRBD1. Germline values: CDR1 SGHNT, CDR2 YYREEE (reference sequence). The CDR3 contains 15 residues. Germline trimming cut 4 bases from V and 7 bases from J; bases unmatched to any gene: 12. CDR3 sequence: CASSRWLQGGAGYTF. The CDR3 DNA reads TGTGCCAGCAGCCGATGGTTACAGGGGGGGGCTGGCTACACCTTC. The entire variable domain, with the rest obtained from reference TRBV5-4 and TRBJ1-2, is as follows: ETGVTQSPTHLIKTRGQQVTLRCSSQSGHNTVSWYQQALGQGPQFIFQYYREEENGRGNFPPRFSGLQFPNYSSELNVNALELDDSALYLCASSRWLQGGAGYTFGSGTRLTVV.

The genes are TRBV7-9 and TRBJ1-1; D gene unclear. Germline V gives CDR1 SEHNR, CDR2 FQNEAQ (reference sequence). V lost 3 bases to trimming and J lost 0 bases, with 5 bases between them. The length of the CDR3 is 13 residues. CDR3 residues: CASSFLVNTEAFF. For the CDR3, the DNA is TGTGCCAGCAGCTTTTTAGTGAACACTGAAGCTTTCTTT.

The V gene is TRBV10-1, the J gene TRBJ1-1; D is unclear. Germline CDR1 reads WNHNN; CDR2 reads SYGVQD (reference sequence). V was shortened by 3 bases and J by 1 base, with 12 bases between the two germline ends. The CDR3 spans 15 residues. The CDR3 bases are TGCGCCAGCAGTGAAGCGGCGGGAAGGAACACTGAAGCTTTCTTT. It is translated as CASSEAAGRNTEAFF.

This rearrangement joins TRBV18 to TRBJ2-3; D remains unclear. Trimming cost V 3 bases and J 0 bases, with 13 bases left between them. From germline, CDR1 is KGHSH and CDR2 LQKENI. The CDR3 runs to 16 residues. CDR3 residues: CASSPLGGTSTDTQYF. DNA for the CDR3: TGTGCCAGCTCACCGCTAGGCGGTACTAGCACAGATACGCAGTATTTT.

The gene calls are TRBV7-9 and TRBJ1-3; possibly TRBD1 for D (6 bases). The CDR3 length is 15 residues. V shed 3 bases and J shed 5 bases, with 14 bases lying between them. CDR1 SEHNR and CDR2 FQNEAQ come from the germline V gene (reference sequence). CDR3 coding DNA: TGTGCCAGCAGCTTTACCGGGACAACAAGAAACACCATATATTTT. Translation gives CASSFTGTTRNTIYF.

This clone has a single count. The chain joins TRBV18 to TRBJ2-2; the match to TRBD1 covers 8 bases. Losses at the gene ends were 5 bases for V and 1 base for J; bases not matched to a gene: 3. The CDR3 is 15 residues long. Germline CDR1 KGHSH, CDR2 LQKENI. The DNA for the CDR3 is TGTGCCAGCTCAACCGGACAGGGGAACACCGGGGAGCTGTTTTTT. Protein product: CASSTGQGNTGELFF.

This clone was counted once. CDR3 bases: TGCGCCAGCAGTGAGTCTCCGAGGAATGACGAGCAGTACTTC. This gives the protein CASSESPRNDEQYF. J is TRBJ2-7 and V is TRBV10-1, with D hard to call. The CDR3 covers 14 residues. Trimming removed 0 bases from V and 5 bases from J, with 11 bases in between. The germline V gene encodes CDR1 WNHNN and CDR2 SYGVQD (reference sequence).

This clone was detected once. This sequence joins TRBV19 and TRBJ1-2; possibly TRBD1 for D (6 bases). Germline CDR1 is LNHDA and CDR2 is SQIVND (reference sequence). Between the trimmed V and J ends, which lost 7 bases and 2 bases, there was a span of 8 bases. The length of the CDR3 is 12 residues. CDR3 in amino acids: CASNQGNYGYTF. The CDR3 DNA follows: TGTGCCAGTAACCAGGGGAACTATGGCTACACCTTC. The full variable domain, its missing parts supplied by reference TRBV19 and TRBJ1-2, is DGGITQSPKYLFRKEGQNVTLSCEQNLNHDAMYWYRQDPGQGLRLIYYSQIVNDFQKGDIAEGYSVSREKKESFPLTVTSAQKNPTAFYLCASNQGNYGYTFGSGTRLTVV.